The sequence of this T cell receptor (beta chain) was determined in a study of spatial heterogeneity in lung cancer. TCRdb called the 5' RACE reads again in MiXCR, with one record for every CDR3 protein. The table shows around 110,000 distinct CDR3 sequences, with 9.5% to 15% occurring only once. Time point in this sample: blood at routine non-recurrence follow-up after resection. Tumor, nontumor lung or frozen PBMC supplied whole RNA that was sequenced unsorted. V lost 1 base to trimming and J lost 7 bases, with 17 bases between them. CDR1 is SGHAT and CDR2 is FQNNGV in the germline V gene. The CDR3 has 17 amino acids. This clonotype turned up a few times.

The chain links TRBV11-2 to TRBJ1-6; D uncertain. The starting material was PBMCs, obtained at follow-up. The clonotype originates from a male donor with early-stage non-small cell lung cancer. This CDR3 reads CASSLVVAERRNSPLHF. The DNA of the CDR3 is TGTGCCAGCAGCTTAGTAGTGGCTGAGCGTCGAAATTCACCCCTCCACTTT.